Shown below are 8 T cell receptor beta chains from a single sample sequenced in a study of T cells in localized non-small cell lung cancer. Here immunoSEQ multiplex PCR was the method, and the copy in TCRdb shows in-frame clones only, minus some. The sample has 100,000 to 150,000 clones, roughly 90% seen once. Source: peripheral blood, taken before any cancer treatment. The receptors were sampled from a female donor over 55 with stage I lung adenocarcinoma.

This chain joins TRBV7-2 and TRBJ2-5; the match to TRBD2 covers 11 bases. The V and J ends lost 4 bases and 2 bases, in that order; junction bases with no gene match: 3. Germline CDR1 and CDR2: SGHTA and FQGNSA. The length of the CDR3 is 15 residues. The CDR3 loop reads CASSSGLAAQETQYF. The DNA for the CDR3 is TGTGCCAGCAGCTCGGGACTAGCGGCACAAGAGACCCAGTACTTC.

This rearrangement joins TRBV9 to TRBJ2-2; 7 bases line up with TRBD2. Trimming took 3 bases from V and 3 from J; bases not matched to a gene: 14. CDR1 SGDLS and CDR2 YYNGEE come from the germline V gene. This CDR3 contains 18 residues. The chain's CDR3 is CASSAPPPAGSHTGELFF. For the CDR3, the DNA is TGTGCCAGCAGCGCGCCCCCCCCAGCGGGGTCCCACACCGGGGAGCTGTTTTTT.

The J gene is TRBJ2-7, the V gene TRBV15, with TRBD2 matching over 13 bases. V shed 6 bases and J 7 bases; nucleotides not matched to a gene: 6. Germline-derived CDR1 and CDR2 are LNHNV and YYDKDF (reference sequence). The CDR3 consists of 14 residues. CDR3 sequence: CATSQLAGGQEQYF. CDR3 bases: TGTGCCACCAGTCAACTAGCGGGAGGGCAAGAGCAGTACTTC.

The chain carries TRBV5-6 and TRBJ1-4; TRBD1 agrees at 9 bases. The ends lost 4 bases at V and 6 bases at J; junction bases unmatched: 7. The germline V gene has CDR1 SGHDT and CDR2 YYEEEE. The CDR3 spans 15 residues. This chain's CDR3 is CASSPTRDRDEKLFF. The CDR3 DNA reads as TGTGCCAGCAGCCCCACCCGGGACAGGGATGAAAAACTGTTTTTT.

This chain uses TRBV4-1 with TRBJ2-5; 11 positions match TRBD1. CDR1 MGHRA and CDR2 YSYEKL come from the germline V gene. Trimming removed 2 bases from V and 5 bases from J; junction bases left unmatched: 7. The CDR3 totals 16 residues. CDR3 DNA sequence: TGCGCCAGCAGCCAAAACGTGGGGACAGGGGGGGAGACCCAGTACTTC. It is translated as CASSQNVGTGGETQYF.

This chain joins TRBV5-4 and TRBJ2-3; D assignment may be TRBD1 or TRBD2 (7 bases each). Trimming took off 1 base at V and 9 bases at J, with 18 bases between the two ends. CDR1 is SGHNT, CDR2 YYREEE, per germline (reference sequence). The CDR3 has 15 residues. The CDR3 DNA sequence: TGTGCCAGCAGCTTGTCTCAGGGGGGGTGGTTGACGCAGTATTTT. Its translation is CASSLSQGGWLTQYF.

In nucleotides, the CDR3 is TGTGCCAGCCTAAGTTCCGGACAACAAGTGAGCAATCAGCCCCAGCATTTT. This codes for CASLSSGQQVSNQPQHF. This chain joins TRBV28 and TRBJ1-5; D is possibly TRBD1 (5 bases). CDR3 length: 17 residues. Trimming removed 8 bases at V and 1 base at J, with 21 bases between. Looked up from germline, CDR1 is MDHEN and CDR2 is SYDVKM.

The chain carries TRBV2 and TRBJ2-7, with D unresolved. The CDR3 length is 11 residues. With 5 bases removed from V and 7 bases from J, the gap between germline ends came to 9 bases. CDR1 is SNHLY, CDR2 FYNNEI, per germline. CDR3 in DNA: TGTGCCAGCAGTACCGTATCGGAGCAGTACTTC. Protein sequence: CASSTVSEQYF.